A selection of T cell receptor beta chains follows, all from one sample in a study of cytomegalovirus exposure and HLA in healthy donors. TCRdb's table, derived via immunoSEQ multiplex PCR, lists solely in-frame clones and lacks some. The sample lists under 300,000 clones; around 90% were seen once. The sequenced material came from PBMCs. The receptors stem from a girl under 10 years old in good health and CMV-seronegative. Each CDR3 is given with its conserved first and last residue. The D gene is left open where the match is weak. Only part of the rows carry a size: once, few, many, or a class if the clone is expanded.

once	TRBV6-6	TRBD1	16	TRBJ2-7	CASLGTGVRSSYEQYF	TGTGCCAGCCTCGGGACAGGGGTGCGGAGCTCCTACGAGCAGTACTTC
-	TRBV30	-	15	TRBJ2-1	CAWSDRLAGDNEQFF	TGTGCCTGGAGTGATCGACTAGCAGGGGACAATGAGCAGTTCTTC
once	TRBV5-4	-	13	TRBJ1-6	CASGQSYNSPLHF	TGTGCCAGTGGGCAGTCCTATAATTCACCCCTCCACTTT
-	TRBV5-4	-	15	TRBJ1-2	CASSPTPAANYGYTF	TGTGCCAGCAGTCCGACCCCGGCGGCTAACTATGGCTACACCTTC
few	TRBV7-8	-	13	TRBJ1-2	CASSPTGLYGYTF	TGTGCCAGCAGCCCTACAGGGCTCTATGGCTACACCTTC
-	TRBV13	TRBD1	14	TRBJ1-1	CASSSSDQDRIAFF	TGTGCCAGCAGCTCCAGTGATCAGGACAGGATAGCTTTCTTT
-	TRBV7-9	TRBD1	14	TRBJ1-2	CASSRTGGNYGYTF	TGTGCCAGCAGCCGTACAGGGGGAAACTATGGCTACACCTTC
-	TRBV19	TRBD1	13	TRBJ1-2	CASSIDRGHGYTF	TGTGCCAGTAGTATAGACAGGGGGCATGGCTACACCTTC
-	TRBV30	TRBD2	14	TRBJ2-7	CAWDPGRGTYEQYF	TGTGCCTGGGACCCAGGGCGGGGGACCTACGAGCAGTACTTC
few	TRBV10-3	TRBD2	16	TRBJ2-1	CAISERMAGGNNEQFF	TGTGCCATCAGTGAGAGGATGGCGGGGGGGAACAATGAGCAGTTCTTC
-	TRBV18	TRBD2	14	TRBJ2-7	CASSPLGLAGEQYF	TGTGCCAGCTCACCCCTGGGACTAGCGGGGGAGCAGTACTTC
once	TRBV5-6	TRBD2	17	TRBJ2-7	CASSYPPTGTRIYEQYF	TGTGCCAGCAGCTACCCCCCAACCGGGACTAGAATCTACGAGCAGTACTTC
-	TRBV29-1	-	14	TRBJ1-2	CSVAGDEGNYGYTF	TGCAGCGTTGCGGGGGACGAAGGAAACTATGGCTACACCTTC
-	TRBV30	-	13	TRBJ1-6	CAWTGHTQSPLHF	TGTGCCTGGACTGGGCACACGCAATCACCCCTCCACTTT
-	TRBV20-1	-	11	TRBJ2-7	CSAMGPYEQYF	TGCAGTGCTATGGGCCCCTACGAGCAGTACTTC
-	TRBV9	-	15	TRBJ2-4	CASSRPGTGGNIQYF	TGTGCCAGCAGCAGACCCGGGACTGGCGGAAACATTCAGTACTTC
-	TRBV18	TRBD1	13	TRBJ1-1	CASSQTGVTEAFF	TGTGCCAGCTCACAGACAGGGGTAACTGAAGCTTTCTTT
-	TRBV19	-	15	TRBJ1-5	CATRPPGGINQPQHF	TGTGCCACCCGCCCCCCGGGGGGAATTAATCAGCCCCAGCATTTT
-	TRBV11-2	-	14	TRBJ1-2	CASSPPLRGYGYTF	TGTGCCAGCAGCCCCCCCCTGCGTGGCTATGGCTACACCTTC
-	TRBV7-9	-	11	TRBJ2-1	CASSQNNEQFF	TGTGCCAGCAGCCAGAACAATGAGCAGTTCTTC
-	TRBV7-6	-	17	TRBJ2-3	CASSLRSSGDSTDTQYF	TGTGCCAGCAGCTTAAGGTCCAGCGGAGATAGCACAGATACGCAGTATTTT